This is a list of T cell receptor beta chains from one sample in a study of patients and donors after allogeneic stem cell transplantation. TCRdb re-called the RT-PCR reads with MiXCR, one entry per CDR3 protein. The sample includes 920,000 or so distinct CDR3 sequences, over 15% seen only once; the top ten take 5.5% to 6.5%. What was sequenced was blood, either unsorted or a sorted T cell fraction (not recorded which). Receptors originate from a human donor who was either an allogeneic HSCT recipient or a stem cell or donor lymphocyte infusion donor (not recorded which). It is not recorded whose cells these are; they may come from a transplant donor. Both conserved end residues are part of each CDR3. The D gene is left open where the match is weak. The listing skips clone size in some rows; elsewhere it reads once, few, many or a size class.

j_call d_call v_call clone_size cdr3_nt cdr3_aa
TRBJ2-1 - TRBV6-1 - TGTGCCAGCAGTGAAGCGACCCAAGGCGAGCAGTTCTTC CASSEATQGEQFF
TRBJ1-6 - TRBV12-3/TRBV12-4 many TGTGCCAGCAGTTTAAGGGATTCCTCACCCCTCCACTTT CASSLRDSSPLHF
TRBJ2-7 TRBD2 TRBV5-1 - TGCGCCAGCAGCCGCAAACCGGGACTAGAAGGGAGGAACTACGAGCAGTACTTC CASSRKPGLEGRNYEQYF
TRBJ1-3 - TRBV14 - TGTGCCAGCAGCCAGTTTCGGGACACCTCTGGAAACACCATATATTTT CASSQFRDTSGNTIYF
TRBJ2-7 - TRBV6-5 few TGTGCCAGCAGTTACTCGCCAGGGGGGAGTCCGTACGAGCAGTACTTC CASSYSPGGSPYEQYF
TRBJ2-3 - TRBV7-7 - TGTGCTAGCAGCGTCCAGACTGGCTGGACGACAGCAGATACGCAGTATTTT CASSVQTGWTTADTQYF
TRBJ2-1 TRBD1 TRBV12-3/TRBV12-4 - TGTGCCAGCAGATATACAGGGGCTCAGGGTTCCTACAATGAGCAGTTCTTC CASRYTGAQGSYNEQFF
TRBJ2-5 - TRBV5-1 few TGCGCCAGCAGCTTGGGGGTCAAACAAGAGACCCAGTACTTC CASSLGVKQETQYF
TRBJ2-1 - TRBV4-1 - TGCGCCAGCCAAGTAGGAATGCCAGCTACAGTGAGCGATGAGCAGTTCTTC CASQVGMPATVSDEQFF
TRBJ2-1 - TRBV3-1 - TGTGCCAGCAGCCAAGAATCTAGCTCCTACAATGAGCAGTTCTTC CASSQESSSYNEQFF
TRBJ2-1 - TRBV20-1 few TGCAGTGCTAGAACGGAGCCGTTCTACAATGAGCAGTTCTTC CSARTEPFYNEQFF
TRBJ2-1 TRBD1 TRBV10-3 - TGTGCCATCAGCGTAACCAAAGGACAGGGATCTTCGCACAATGAGCAGTTCTTC CAISVTKGQGSSHNEQFF
TRBJ2-2 - TRBV20-1 - TGCAGTGCAGCCGGGACATCAAACACCGGGGAGCTGTTTTTT CSAAGTSNTGELFF
TRBJ2-5 - TRBV12-3/TRBV12-4 many TGTGCCAGCAGTCAACAGGGCCAAGAGACCCAGTACTTC CASSQQGQETQYF
TRBJ1-5 TRBD1 TRBV4-1 few TGCGCCAGCAGTCTGTCAGACAGGGGGACGGACTCTCAGCTCCAGCATTTT CASSLSDRGTDSQLQHF
TRBJ2-7 - TRBV27 - TGTGCCAGCAGTTTTTTGTCCCCCCCCGGGGACGAGCAGTACTTC CASSFLSPPGDEQYF
TRBJ2-7 - TRBV5-5 - TGTGCCAGCAGCTGGCCGACTGACTACGAGCAGTACTTC CASSWPTDYEQYF
TRBJ2-6 TRBD2 TRBV7-3 - TGTGCCAGCAGCTCACCCGGGGGGGAGACTGGGGCCAACGTCCTGACTTTC CASSSPGGETGANVLTF
TRBJ1-3 - TRBV30 few TGTGCCTGGACCGACACCTATTCTGGAAACACCATATATTTT CAWTDTYSGNTIYF
TRBJ2-7 TRBD1 TRBV12-3/TRBV12-4 - TGTGCCAGCACATACAGTATCAGGACAGGGAAAGTAGACGAGCAGTACTTC CASTYSIRTGKVDEQYF
TRBJ2-7 TRBD2 TRBV11-2 few TGTGCCAGCAGCTTAGCCCCTAGCGGGGGGGCCCACGAGCAGTACTTC CASSLAPSGGAHEQYF
TRBJ1-2 TRBD1 TRBV6-5 many TGTGCCAGCAGCTACGTCCAGGGGGCGAACTATGGCTACACCTTC CASSYVQGANYGYTF
TRBJ2-5 - TRBV11-2 - TGTGCCAGCCCCGAGACCCAGTACTTC CASPETQYF
TRBJ2-1 TRBD2 TRBV20-1 few TGCAGTGTGAGGGGACTAGCGGACGGCGAGCAGTTCTTC CSVRGLADGEQFF
TRBJ1-6 - TRBV30 - TGTGCCTGGAGATATCCGGGACCGTATTCACCCCTCCACTTT CAWRYPGPYSPLHF
TRBJ2-1 TRBD1 TRBV7-3 - TGTGCCAGCAGCTTAAGACCGGGACAGGGACAGTTCTTC CASSLRPGQGQFF
TRBJ2-7 - TRBV28 - TGTGCCAGCAGGCCCGGACCAGGGATCTACGAGCAGTACTTC CASRPGPGIYEQYF
TRBJ1-1 TRBD1 TRBV12-3/TRBV12-4 - TGTGCCAGCAGCCAAGGACAGGGTCGGAACACTGAAGCTTTCTTT CASSQGQGRNTEAFF
TRBJ2-2 - TRBV4-2 few TGTGCCAGCAGCCAAGATGGGTTGGGGGAGAGGACCGGGGAGCTGTTTTTT CASSQDGLGERTGELFF
TRBJ2-1 - TRBV4-2 - TGTGCCAGCAGCCAAGAGGAAGTTGGATTAGCGGGACAGATCTACAATGAGCAGTTCTTC CASSQEEVGLAGQIYNEQFF
TRBJ2-2 - TRBV4-3 many TGCGCCAGCAGCCAAGAAAGGGGACTCAGGAACACCGGGGAGCTGTTTTTT CASSQERGLRNTGELFF